Listed below are T cell receptor beta chains from one sample, sequenced in a study of glioma-infiltrating T cells after dendritic cell vaccination. TCRdb's table, derived via immunoSEQ multiplex PCR, lists solely in-frame clones and lacks some. Of roughly 60,000 clones detected, roughly 86% appear once; the ten largest clones hold 11%. Sequencing used blood, obtained after dendritic cell vaccination. These receptor sequences come from a human donor with glioblastoma. Both conserved end residues are part of each CDR3. A D gene is named only where the DNA matches it firmly. Part of the rows lack a size; the others show once, few, many or a class for expanded clones.

clone_size j_call v_call d_call cdr3_nt cdr3_aa
once TRBJ2-7 TRBV11-3 . TGTGCCAGCAGCCCTCATGCGGGGTCCCGCGAGCAGTACTTC CASSPHAGSREQYF
. TRBJ2-1 TRBV19 . TGTGCCAGTAGCCCTGACGGGAGCTCCTACAATGAGCAGTTCTTC CASSPDGSSYNEQFF
few TRBJ2-2 TRBV7-2 . TGTGCCAGCAGCTTACGGAGTAACACCGGGGAGCTGTTTTTT CASSLRSNTGELFF
. TRBJ2-7 TRBV11-2 . TGTGCCAGCAGCTTAGTTTCCGGGTCCCCTTACGAGCAGTACTTC CASSLVSGSPYEQYF
. TRBJ2-2 TRBV5-1 TRBD2 TGCGCCAGCAGCCCGGGACTAGCGAGATCCCCCGGGGAGCTGTTTTTT CASSPGLARSPGELFF
. TRBJ2-1 TRBV7-9 . TGTGCCAGCAGCAAGAGGGATTGGGCGTACAATGAGCAGTTCTTC CASSKRDWAYNEQFF
. TRBJ2-1 TRBV5-1 . TGCGCCAGCAACCCGGGGGGCCAGAGCTCCTACAATGAGCAGTTCTTC CASNPGGQSSYNEQFF
. TRBJ2-7 TRBV30 . TGTGCCTGGACCAGGGCAGGGTATGAGCAGTACTTC CAWTRAGYEQYF
. TRBJ1-2 TRBV9 TRBD1 TGTGCCAGCAGCGCGGAGATACAGGGGGCCTATGGCTACACCTTC CASSAEIQGAYGYTF
. TRBJ2-1 TRBV7-2 TRBD2 TGTGCCAGCAGCTTAACTAGGACTAGCGGGTATGAGCAGTTCTTC CASSLTRTSGYEQFF
. TRBJ1-1 TRBV13 TRBD1 TGTGCCAGCAGCTCAAGGACAGGGTATGTTTCTGAAGCTTTCTTT CASSSRTGYVSEAFF
. TRBJ1-1 TRBV30 . TGTGCCTGGAGCCTCGGACAGATGAACACTGAAGCTTTCTTT CAWSLGQMNTEAFF
. TRBJ1-1 TRBV7-2 TRBD1 TGTGCCAGCAGCTTAAAGGGGGCAACTGAAGCTTTCTTT CASSLKGATEAFF
. TRBJ2-3 TRBV6-5 TRBD1 TGTGCCAGCAGTTTGCAGGGGGCTGAAGATACGCAGTATTTT CASSLQGAEDTQYF
once TRBJ1-2 TRBV10-2 TRBD1 TGCGCCAGCAGTGACAGGGGGCGGGACTATGGCTACACCTTC CASSDRGRDYGYTF
. TRBJ1-1 TRBV9 . TGTGCCAGCAGCGTAAGAACAGAGCTGAACACTGAAGCTTTCTTT CASSVRTELNTEAFF
. TRBJ1-5 TRBV18 TRBD1 TGTGCCAGCTCACCAGGGACAGGGGGTTTGAGCAATCAGCCCCAGCATTTT CASSPGTGGLSNQPQHF
. TRBJ1-1 TRBV14 . TGTGCCAGCAGCTTCGACTTTCGCGGTGAAGCTTTCTTT CASSFDFRGEAFF
. TRBJ2-3 TRBV5-1 TRBD1 TGCGCCAGCAGCCTTGCTCTGACAGGGGGCCCCCCTAATACGCAGTATTTT CASSLALTGGPPNTQYF
. TRBJ2-7 TRBV12-5 . TGTGCTAGTGGAGACATTCAACGGTACTTC CASGDIQRYF
. TRBJ2-1 TRBV7-2 TRBD2 TGTGCCAGCAGCCTCTCCGGGACTAGCGGATACAATGAGCAGTTCTTC CASSLSGTSGYNEQFF
. TRBJ1-2 TRBV5-4 . TGTGCCAGCAGCTTGGGGGCAGCCACTTATGGCTACACCTTC CASSLGAATYGYTF
. TRBJ1-1 TRBV11-3 . TGTGCCAGCAGCCGTTCTGACATCAGGGAAGCTTTCTTT CASSRSDIREAFF
. TRBJ2-2 TRBV10-1 . TGCGCCAGCAGGGGGGCATCAGGGAACACCGGGGAGCTGTTTTTT CASRGASGNTGELFF
. TRBJ1-2 TRBV9 TRBD1 TGTGCCAGCAGCCCGCCCGACAGGGGCCTTAGAGGCTATGGCTACACCTTC CASSPPDRGLRGYGYTF
. TRBJ1-2 TRBV18 TRBD1 TGTGCCAGCTCATTCGAACAGGGGGCAAGCTATGGCTACACCTTC CASSFEQGASYGYTF
few TRBJ2-4 TRBV5-1 TRBD1 TGCGCCAGCAGCCAGGACAGGGTGAACATTCAGTACTTC CASSQDRVNIQYF
. TRBJ1-2 TRBV5-6 TRBD1 TGTGCCAGCAGCTTGGGACCCGAGGGGCGGACAGGCTATGGCTACACCTTC CASSLGPEGRTGYGYTF
. TRBJ2-3 TRBV5-1 . TGCGCCAGCAGCTTGGGGCCGGGGAGTGCATCAGATACGCAGTATTTT CASSLGPGSASDTQYF
. TRBJ2-7 TRBV5-7 . TGTGCCAGCAGCTTGGAAACAGCCTACTACGAGCAGTACTTC CASSLETAYYEQYF
. TRBJ1-1 TRBV11-1 . TGTGCCAGCAGCCAGGGAACGAACACTGAAGCTTTCTTT CASSQGTNTEAFF
. TRBJ2-5 TRBV7-7 TRBD1 TGTGCCAGCAGCACGCGACAGGGAATGGGAGAGACCCAGTACTTC CASSTRQGMGETQYF
. TRBJ1-2 TRBV19 TRBD1 TGTGCCAGTACCCTTGGACAGGGGGTAGGAAATGGCTACACCTTC CASTLGQGVGNGYTF
. TRBJ2-1 TRBV29-1 . TGCAGCGGGGGGCGCCTGGGCAATGAGCAGTTCTTC CSGGRLGNEQFF
once TRBJ2-1 TRBV7-9 TRBD2 TGTGCCAGCAGCTTAGGTGTGTCGGCTAGCGGTAGACCTGAGTTCTTC CASSLGVSASGRPEFF
. TRBJ2-7 TRBV6-6 TRBD1 TGTGCCAGCAGCAGAAGAGGGACAGGGGCTACCTACGAGCAGTACTTC CASSRRGTGATYEQYF
. TRBJ2-3 TRBV5-1 TRBD2 TGCGCCAGCAGTGGGGGGCTGACTAGCGGGACAGATACGCAGTATTTT CASSGGLTSGTDTQYF
. TRBJ1-4 TRBV4-3 . TGCGCCAGCAGCCAAGAATTACTAGGGGTAGGGAGGGCAACTAATGAAAAACTGTTTTTT CASSQELLGVGRATNEKLFF